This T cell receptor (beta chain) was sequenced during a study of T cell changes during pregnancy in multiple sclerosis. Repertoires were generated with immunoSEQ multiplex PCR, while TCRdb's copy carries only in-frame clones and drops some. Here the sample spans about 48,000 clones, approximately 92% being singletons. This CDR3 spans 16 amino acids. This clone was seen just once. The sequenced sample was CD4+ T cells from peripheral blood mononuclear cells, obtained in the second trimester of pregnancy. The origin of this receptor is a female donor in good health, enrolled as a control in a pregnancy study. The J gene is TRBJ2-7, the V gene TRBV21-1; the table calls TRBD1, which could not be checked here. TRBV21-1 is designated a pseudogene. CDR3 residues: CASSKLGYPETYEQYF. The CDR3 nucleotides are TGTGCCAGCAGCAAATTGGGCTATCCCGAGACGTACGAGCAGTACTTC.